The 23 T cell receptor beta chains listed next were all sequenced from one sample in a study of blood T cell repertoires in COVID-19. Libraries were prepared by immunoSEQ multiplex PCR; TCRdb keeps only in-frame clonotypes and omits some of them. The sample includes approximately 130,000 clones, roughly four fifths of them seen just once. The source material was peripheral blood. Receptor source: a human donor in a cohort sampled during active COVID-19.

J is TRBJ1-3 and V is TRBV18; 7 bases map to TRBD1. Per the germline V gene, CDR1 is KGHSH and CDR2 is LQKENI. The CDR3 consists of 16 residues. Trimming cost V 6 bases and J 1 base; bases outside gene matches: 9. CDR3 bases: TGTGCCAGCTCTCAACCGGGACAGCTTTCTGGAAACACCATATATTTT. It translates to CASSQPGQLSGNTIYF.

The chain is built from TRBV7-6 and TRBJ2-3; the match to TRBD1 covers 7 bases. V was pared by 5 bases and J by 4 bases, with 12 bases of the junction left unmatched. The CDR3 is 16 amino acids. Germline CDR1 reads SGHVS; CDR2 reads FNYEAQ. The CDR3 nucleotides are TGTGCCAGCAGCCCCTCCATGGGACAGTACCCAGATACGCAGTATTTT. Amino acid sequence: CASSPSMGQYPDTQYF.

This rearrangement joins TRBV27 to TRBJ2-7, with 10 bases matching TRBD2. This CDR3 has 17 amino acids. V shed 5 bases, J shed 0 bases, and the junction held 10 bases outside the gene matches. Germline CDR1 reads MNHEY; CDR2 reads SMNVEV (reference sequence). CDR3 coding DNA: TGTGCCAGCAGTCCAACACCGGGACTAGCGATCTCCTACGAGCAGTACTTC. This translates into CASSPTPGLAISYEQYF.

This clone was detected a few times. The CDR3 region has the DNA TGCGCCAGCAGCCAAGCAAAGGCGGCGACAGGTCACACTGAAGCTTTCTTT. Amino acids: CASSQAKAATGHTEAFF. This rearrangement joins TRBV4-1 to TRBJ1-1; perhaps TRBD1 as D (6 bases). Deletions cut 1 base from V and 3 bases from J, with 18 bases between. From germline, CDR1 is MGHRA and CDR2 YSYEKL. The length of the CDR3 is 17 residues.

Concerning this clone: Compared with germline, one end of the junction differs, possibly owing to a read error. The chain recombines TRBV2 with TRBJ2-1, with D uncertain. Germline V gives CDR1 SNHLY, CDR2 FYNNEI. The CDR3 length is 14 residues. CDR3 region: CASREVSSYNEQFF. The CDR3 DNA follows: TGTGCCAGCAGGGAAGTGAGCTCCTACAATGAGCAGTTCTTC.

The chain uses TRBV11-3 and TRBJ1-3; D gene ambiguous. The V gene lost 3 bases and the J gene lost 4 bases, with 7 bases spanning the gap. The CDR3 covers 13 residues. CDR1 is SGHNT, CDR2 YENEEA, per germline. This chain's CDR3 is CASSLAGGNTIYF. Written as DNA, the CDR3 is TGTGCCAGCAGCTTGGCCGGGGGAAACACCATATATTTT.

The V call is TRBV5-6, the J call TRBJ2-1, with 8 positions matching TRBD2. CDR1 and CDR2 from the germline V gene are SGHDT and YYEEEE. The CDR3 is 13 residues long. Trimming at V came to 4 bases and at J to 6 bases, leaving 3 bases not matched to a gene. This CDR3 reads CASSGTSFNEQFF. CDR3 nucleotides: TGTGCCAGCAGCGGGACTAGTTTCAATGAGCAGTTCTTC.

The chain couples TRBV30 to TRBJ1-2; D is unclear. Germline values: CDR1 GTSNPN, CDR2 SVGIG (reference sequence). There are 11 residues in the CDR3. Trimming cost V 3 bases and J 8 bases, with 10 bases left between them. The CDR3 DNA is TGTGCCTGGAGCTCTAATTTGGGCTACACCTTC. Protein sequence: CAWSSNLGYTF.

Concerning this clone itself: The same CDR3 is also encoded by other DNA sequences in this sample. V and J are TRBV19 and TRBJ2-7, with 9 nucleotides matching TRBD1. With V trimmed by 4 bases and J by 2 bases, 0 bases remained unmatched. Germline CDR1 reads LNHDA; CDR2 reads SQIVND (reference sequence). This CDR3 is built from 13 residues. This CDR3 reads CASSRDRAYEQYF. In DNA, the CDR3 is TGTGCCAGTAGTAGGGACAGGGCCTACGAGCAGTACTTC.

For the CDR3, the DNA is TGTGCCACCAGCATGGGGGGAGGGGGGAGCGAGCAGTACTTC. Translation gives CATSMGGGGSEQYF. The rearrangement uses TRBV15 and TRBJ2-7; possible D gene TRBD2, 7 bases. The CDR3 runs to 14 residues. V lost 4 bases, J lost 6 bases, and 16 bases lay in between. Germline CDR1 LNHNV, CDR2 YYDKDF (reference sequence). Using reference TRBV15 and TRBJ2-7 for the parts outside the CDR3, the full variable domain is DAMVIQNPRYQVTQFGKPVTLSCSQTLNHNVMYWYQQKSSQAPKLLFHYYDKDFNNEADTPDNFQSRRPNTSFCFLDIRSPGLGDTAMYLCATSMGGGGSEQYFGPGTRLTVT.

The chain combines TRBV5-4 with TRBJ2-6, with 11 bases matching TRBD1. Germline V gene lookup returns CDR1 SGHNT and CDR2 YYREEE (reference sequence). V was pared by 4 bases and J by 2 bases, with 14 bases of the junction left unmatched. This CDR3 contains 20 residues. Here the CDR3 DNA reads TGTGCCAGCAGCCCGAAGCCGCGGACAGGGGGCAAAGCTGGGGCCAACGTCCTGACTTTC. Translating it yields CASSPKPRTGGKAGANVLTF.

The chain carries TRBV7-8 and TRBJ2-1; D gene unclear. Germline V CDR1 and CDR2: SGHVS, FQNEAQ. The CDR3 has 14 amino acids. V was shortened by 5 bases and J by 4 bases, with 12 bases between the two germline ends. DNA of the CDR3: TGTGCCAGCAGCCCCTTGAGTGGTTACAATGAGCAGTTCTTC. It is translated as CASSPLSGYNEQFF.

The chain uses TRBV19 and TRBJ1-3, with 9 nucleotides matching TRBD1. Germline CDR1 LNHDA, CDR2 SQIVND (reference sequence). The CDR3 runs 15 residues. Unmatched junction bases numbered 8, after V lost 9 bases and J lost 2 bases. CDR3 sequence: CASRPTGGPGNTIYF. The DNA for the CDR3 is TGTGCCAGCCGCCCGACAGGGGGGCCTGGAAACACCATATATTTT.

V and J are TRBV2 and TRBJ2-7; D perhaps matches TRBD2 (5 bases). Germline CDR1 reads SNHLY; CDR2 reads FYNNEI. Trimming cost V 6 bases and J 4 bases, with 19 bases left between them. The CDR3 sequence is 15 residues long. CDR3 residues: CASSRRGSGMYEQYF. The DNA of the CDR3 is TGTGCCAGCAGCCGGCGTGGGTCGGGGATGTACGAGCAGTACTTC.

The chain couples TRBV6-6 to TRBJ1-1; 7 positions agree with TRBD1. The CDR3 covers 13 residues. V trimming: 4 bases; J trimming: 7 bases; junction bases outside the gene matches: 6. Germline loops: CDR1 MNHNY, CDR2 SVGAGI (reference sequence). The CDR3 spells CASSSKGAVEAFF. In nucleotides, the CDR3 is TGTGCCAGCAGTTCGAAGGGGGCCGTTGAAGCTTTCTTT.

CDR3 residues: CASSLGGQFYEQYF. In DNA, the CDR3 is TGCGCCAGCAGCTTGGGGGGACAGTTCTACGAGCAGTACTTC. This chain links TRBV5-1 with TRBJ2-7; 7 bases match TRBD1. J lost 3 bases, V lost 0 bases, and 3 bases had no gene match. The CDR3 runs to 14 residues. CDR1 SGHRS and CDR2 YFSETQ come from the germline V gene.

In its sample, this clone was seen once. In nucleotides, the CDR3 is TGTGCCAGTAGTCACCCGGGACATCAAAACTATGGCTACACCTTC. This codes for CASSHPGHQNYGYTF. The V gene is TRBV19, the J gene TRBJ1-2; tentative D call: TRBD1 (6 bases). The germline CDR1 and CDR2 sequences are LNHDA and SQIVND (reference sequence). The CDR3 covers 15 residues. V shed 5 bases and J shed 2 bases, with 15 bases lying between them.

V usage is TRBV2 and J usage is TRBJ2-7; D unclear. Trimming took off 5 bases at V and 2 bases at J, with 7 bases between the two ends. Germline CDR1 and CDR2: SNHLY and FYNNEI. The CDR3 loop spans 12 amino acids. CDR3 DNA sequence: TGTGCCAGCAGTTTTACACCCTACGAGCAGTACTTC. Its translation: CASSFTPYEQYF.

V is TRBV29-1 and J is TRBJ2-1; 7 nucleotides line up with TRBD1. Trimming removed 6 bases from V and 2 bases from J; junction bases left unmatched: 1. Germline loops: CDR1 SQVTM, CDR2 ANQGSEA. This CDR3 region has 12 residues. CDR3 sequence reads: CSVGQTYNEQFF. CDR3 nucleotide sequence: TGCAGCGTGGGACAGACCTACAATGAGCAGTTCTTC.

The CDR3 here is CAWSSGQDPTDTQYF. The CDR3, as DNA: TGTGCCTGGAGTTCAGGACAGGACCCCACAGATACGCAGTATTTT. The chain recombines TRBV30 with TRBJ2-3; TRBD1 matches 7 bases. Germline trimming cut 2 bases from V and 2 bases from J; bases unmatched to any gene: 7. Looked up from germline, CDR1 is GTSNPN and CDR2 is SVGIG (reference sequence). The CDR3 is made up of 15 amino acids.

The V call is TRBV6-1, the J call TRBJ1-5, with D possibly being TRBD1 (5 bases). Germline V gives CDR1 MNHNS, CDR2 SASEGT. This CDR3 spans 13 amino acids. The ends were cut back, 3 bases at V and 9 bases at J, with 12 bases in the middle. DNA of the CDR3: TGTGCCAGCAGTGACACCAGAGACAGGCCCCAGCATTTT. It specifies CASSDTRDRPQHF.

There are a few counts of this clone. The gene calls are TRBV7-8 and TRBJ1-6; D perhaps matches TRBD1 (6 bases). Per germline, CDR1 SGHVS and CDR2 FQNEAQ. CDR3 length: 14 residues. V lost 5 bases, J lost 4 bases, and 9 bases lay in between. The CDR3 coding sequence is TGTGCCAGCAGCGATGGACAGTATAATTCACCCCTCCACTTT. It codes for CASSDGQYNSPLHF.

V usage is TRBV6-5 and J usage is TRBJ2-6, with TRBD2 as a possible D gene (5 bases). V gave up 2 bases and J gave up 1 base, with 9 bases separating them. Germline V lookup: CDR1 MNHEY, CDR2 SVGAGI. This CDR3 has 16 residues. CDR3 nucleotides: TGTGCCAGCAGTTACCGGACTCGATCTGGGGCCAACGTCCTGACTTTC. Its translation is CASSYRTRSGANVLTF.